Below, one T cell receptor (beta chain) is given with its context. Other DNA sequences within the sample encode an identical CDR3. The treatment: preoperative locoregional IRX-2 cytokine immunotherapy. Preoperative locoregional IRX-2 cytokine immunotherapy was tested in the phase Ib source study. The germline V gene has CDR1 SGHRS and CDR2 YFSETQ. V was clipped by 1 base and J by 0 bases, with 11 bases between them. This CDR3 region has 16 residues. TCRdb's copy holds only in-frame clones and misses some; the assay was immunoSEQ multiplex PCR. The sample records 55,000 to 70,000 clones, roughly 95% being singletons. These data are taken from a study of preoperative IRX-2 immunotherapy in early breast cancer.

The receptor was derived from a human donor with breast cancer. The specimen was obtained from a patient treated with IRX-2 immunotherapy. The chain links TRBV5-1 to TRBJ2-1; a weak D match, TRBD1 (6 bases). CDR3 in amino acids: CASSLRGGSSYNEQFF. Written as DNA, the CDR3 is TGCGCCAGCAGCTTGAGAGGGGGAAGCTCCTACAATGAGCAGTTCTTC.